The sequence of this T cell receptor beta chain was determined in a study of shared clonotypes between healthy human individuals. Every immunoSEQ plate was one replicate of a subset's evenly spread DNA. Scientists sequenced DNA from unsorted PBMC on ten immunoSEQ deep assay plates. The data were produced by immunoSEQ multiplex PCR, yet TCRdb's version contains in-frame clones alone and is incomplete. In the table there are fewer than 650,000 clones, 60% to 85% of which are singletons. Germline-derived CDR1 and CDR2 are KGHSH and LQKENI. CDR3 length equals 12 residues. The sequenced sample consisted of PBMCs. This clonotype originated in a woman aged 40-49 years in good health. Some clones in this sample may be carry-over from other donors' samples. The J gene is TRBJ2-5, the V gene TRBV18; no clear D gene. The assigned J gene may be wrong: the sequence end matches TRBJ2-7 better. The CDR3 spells CASSPTSYEQYF. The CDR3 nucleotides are TGTGCCAGCTCGCCCACCTCCTACGAGCAGTACTTC.